The 10 T cell receptor beta chains presented below share a single source sample, sequenced in a study of blood T cell repertoires in COVID-19. Profiling relied on immunoSEQ multiplex PCR, and the TCRdb table lists in-frame clones only, not all of them. The top ten hold less than 9.5% of the sample, which has about 500,000 clones, 85% to 90% seen once. Input material: peripheral blood. The receptors were gathered from a woman in her 50s with COVID-19, enrolled during active disease.

V gene TRBV7-3 combines with J gene TRBJ2-1, with a possible D match to TRBD2 (6 bases). The CDR3 is 16 residues long. CDR1 and CDR2 (germline): SGHTA, FQGTGA. The V gene lost 1 base and the J gene lost 8 bases, with 18 bases spanning the gap. CDR3 sequence: CASSLMRAGRGHEQFF. In DNA, the CDR3 is TGTGCCAGCAGCTTAATGCGGGCGGGGAGAGGGCATGAGCAGTTCTTC.

The chain joins TRBV3-1 (or the pseudogene TRBV3-2) to TRBJ2-1; D may be TRBD2 (6 bases). Germline CDR1 reads LGHDT; CDR2 reads YNNKEL (reference sequence). V was shortened by 4 bases and J by 6 bases, with 13 bases between the two germline ends. This CDR3 contains 14 residues. CDR3 DNA sequence: TGTGCCAGCAGCCCTACTTTGGGGGGCAATGAGCAGTTCTTC. Its translation: CASSPTLGGNEQFF.

The chain employs TRBV11-2 and TRBJ1-6; 10 nucleotides match TRBD1. V lost 5 bases, J lost 11 bases, and 9 bases stayed unmatched. This CDR3 region has 15 residues. From germline, CDR1 is SGHAT and CDR2 FQNNGV. The CDR3 region has the DNA TGTGCCAGCAGCCGTGGGACAGGGGATACGGCACCCCTCCACTTT. The encoded protein is CASSRGTGDTAPLHF.

For the CDR3, the DNA is TGTGCCACCAGTCCCGGGACAGGGGTGGACGGGGAGCTGTTTTTT. This gives the protein CATSPGTGVDGELFF. The chain couples TRBV24-1 to TRBJ2-2; 10 bases map to TRBD1. Losses at the gene ends were 6 bases for V and 7 bases for J; bases not matched to a gene: 7. This CDR3 has 15 amino acids. Germline assignment: CDR1 KGHDR and CDR2 SFDVKD.

The gene calls are TRBV19 and TRBJ1-6; D not resolved. V was trimmed by 3 bases and J by 0 bases, leaving 9 bases between them. The CDR3 totals 16 residues. CDR1 and CDR2 (germline): LNHDA, SQIVND (reference sequence). CDR3 DNA sequence: TGTGCCAGTAGTATCAGTATAAGCTCCTATAATTCACCCCTCCACTTT. Translation: CASSISISSYNSPLHF.

The chain recombines TRBV19 with TRBJ2-7, with 9 bases identical to TRBD1. Trimming cost V 6 bases and J 2 bases; bases outside gene matches: 8. Germline V gives CDR1 LNHDA, CDR2 SQIVND (reference sequence). The CDR3 consists of 15 residues. The CDR3 here is CASRLGQGLPYEQYF. CDR3 DNA: TGTGCCAGTAGACTTGGACAGGGGTTACCCTACGAGCAGTACTTC.

This rearrangement joins TRBV6-5 to TRBJ1-2; 9 bases match TRBD1. The CDR3 has 15 residues. Trimming removed 0 bases from V and 4 bases from J; junction bases left unmatched: 3. Germline values: CDR1 MNHEY, CDR2 SVGAGI. CDR3 region: CASSYSDRGLYGYTF. In DNA form, the CDR3 reads TGTGCCAGCAGTTACTCGGACAGGGGCCTCTATGGCTACACCTTC.

The chain couples TRBV5-5 to TRBJ1-2; D is unclear. Deletions cut 0 bases from V and 4 bases from J, with 10 bases between. This CDR3 spans 14 amino acids. The V gene's germline CDR1 is SGHKS and CDR2 YYEKEE (reference sequence). The CDR3 bases are TGTGCCAGCAGCTTGGAGGCGGAGATCTATGGCTACACCTTC. Protein: CASSLEAEIYGYTF.

V and J are TRBV10-3 and TRBJ1-6; 8 nucleotides line up with TRBD1. With 8 bases clipped from V and 10 bases from J, the junction kept 7 bases outside the gene matches. CDR1 ENHRY and CDR2 SYGVKD come from the germline V gene. CDR3 length: 13 amino acids. In DNA form, the CDR3 reads TGTGCCATCTCCGTGGACAGGGAATCACCCCTCCACTTT. It is translated as CAISVDRESPLHF.

The chain employs TRBV11-2 and TRBJ2-3; 9 bases align to TRBD1. Germline CDR1 and CDR2: SGHAT and FQNNGV. The V gene end was trimmed by 1 base and the J gene end by 3 bases; junction bases not matched to a gene: 2. The CDR3 is made up of 15 amino acids. The chain's CDR3 is CASSLGTGVTDTQYF. CDR3 coding DNA: TGTGCCAGCAGCTTAGGGACAGGGGTTACAGATACGCAGTATTTT.